This T cell receptor (beta chain) was documented in a study of vaccination and CD4 T cells after COVID-19. The study sequenced cultured CD4+ T cell DNA using the Oncomine TCR Beta short-read assay. TCRdb fed the PCR reads into MiXCR, producing one record per CDR3 protein. The table has 4,000 or so distinct CDR3 sequences, around 28% seen once. The CDR3 sequence is 13 residues long. Per the germline V gene, CDR1 is SNHLY and CDR2 is FYNNEI. The V gene lost 1 base and the J gene lost 9 bases, with 10 bases spanning the gap. For this clonotype: Its target is unknown.

Treatment noted: 10-day PBMC culture with coronavirus spike peptide pools or control peptides (ViraFEST assay). According to the study, CD4+ T cells from the unexposed donor were gathered ahead of the COVID-19 pandemic (2011-2018). Following expansion of antigen-specific T cells with peptide pools, ViraFEST then sequenced TCRs. V usage is TRBV2 and J usage is TRBJ2-1; D is perhaps TRBD2 (5 bases). Sequenced input: CD4+ T cells from blood, cultured in vitro. The receptor was derived from a human donor in good health. This CDR3 reads CASSEETRREQFF. The CDR3 bases are TGTGCCAGCAGTGAAGAAACTAGACGTGAGCAGTTCTTC.